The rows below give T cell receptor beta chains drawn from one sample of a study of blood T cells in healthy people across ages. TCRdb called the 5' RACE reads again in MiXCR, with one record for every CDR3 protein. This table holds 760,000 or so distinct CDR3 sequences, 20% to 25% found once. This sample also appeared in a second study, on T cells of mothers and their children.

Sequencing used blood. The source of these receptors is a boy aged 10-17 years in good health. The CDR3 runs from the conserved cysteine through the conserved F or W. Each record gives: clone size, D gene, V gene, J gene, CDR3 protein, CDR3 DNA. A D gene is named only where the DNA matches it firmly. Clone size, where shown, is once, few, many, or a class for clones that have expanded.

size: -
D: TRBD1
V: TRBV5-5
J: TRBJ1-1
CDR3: CASGPGLGGAGTEAFF
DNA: TGTGCCAGCGGGCCCGGGTTAGGGGGCGCGGGGACTGAAGCTTTCTTT

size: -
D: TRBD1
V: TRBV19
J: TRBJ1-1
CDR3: CASRTPQGLNTEAFF
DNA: TGTGCCAGTAGAACCCCACAGGGGCTGAACACTGAAGCTTTCTTT

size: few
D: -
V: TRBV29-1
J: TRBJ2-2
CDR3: CSVEKGNTGELFF
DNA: TGCAGCGTTGAGAAGGGAAACACCGGGGAGCTGTTTTTT

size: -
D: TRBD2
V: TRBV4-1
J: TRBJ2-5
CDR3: CASSRLGLAAETQYF
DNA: TGCGCCAGCAGCCGCCTTGGACTAGCGGCGGAGACCCAGTACTTC

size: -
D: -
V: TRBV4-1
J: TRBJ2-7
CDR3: CASSALGGFEQYF
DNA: TGCGCCAGCAGCGCTTTGGGCGGGTTCGAGCAGTACTTC

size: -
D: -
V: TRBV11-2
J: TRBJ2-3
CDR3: CATALGRGPRDTQYF
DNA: TGTGCCACCGCGCTCGGGCGGGGTCCGCGGGATACGCAGTATTTT

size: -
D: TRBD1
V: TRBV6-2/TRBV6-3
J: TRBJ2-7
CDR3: CASSTSGTATYEQYF
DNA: TGTGCCAGCAGCACGTCCGGGACAGCAACATACGAGCAGTACTTC

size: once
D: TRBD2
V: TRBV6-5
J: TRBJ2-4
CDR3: CASSSTPGRAGDIQYF
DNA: TGTGCCAGCAGTTCTACCCCCGGCAGGGCGGGGGACATTCAGTACTTC

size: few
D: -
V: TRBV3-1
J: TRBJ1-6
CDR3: CASSQGGGYNSPLHF
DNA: TGTGCCAGCAGCCAAGGCGGCGGATATAATTCACCCCTCCACTTT

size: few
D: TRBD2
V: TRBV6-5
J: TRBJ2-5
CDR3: CASSYEGLVQETQYF
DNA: TGTGCCAGCAGTTACGAAGGACTAGTCCAAGAGACCCAGTACTTC

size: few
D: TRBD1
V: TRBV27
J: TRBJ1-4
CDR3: CASTSLGTGGEGTNEKLFF
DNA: TGTGCCAGCACCTCCCTGGGGACAGGGGGCGAGGGAACTAATGAAAAACTGTTTTTT

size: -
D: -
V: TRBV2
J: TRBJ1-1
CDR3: CASSDANTEAFF
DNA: TGTGCCAGCAGTGATGCGAACACTGAAGCTTTCTTT

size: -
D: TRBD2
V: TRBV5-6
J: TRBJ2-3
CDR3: CASSLVAGGPGDTQYF
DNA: TGTGCCAGCAGCTTGGTGGCGGGGGGGCCCGGAGATACGCAGTATTTT

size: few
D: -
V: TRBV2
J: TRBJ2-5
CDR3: CASSEGEYQETQYF
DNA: TGTGCCAGCAGTGAGGGAGAGTACCAAGAGACCCAGTACTTC

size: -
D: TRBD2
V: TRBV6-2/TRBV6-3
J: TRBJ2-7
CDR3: CASSRGLAPDEQYF
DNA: TGTGCCAGCAGTCGCGGACTAGCGCCAGACGAGCAGTACTTC

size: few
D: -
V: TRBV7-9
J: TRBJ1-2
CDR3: CASSLGGDRHGYTF
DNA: TGTGCCAGCAGCTTAGGGGGAGACCGACATGGCTACACCTTC

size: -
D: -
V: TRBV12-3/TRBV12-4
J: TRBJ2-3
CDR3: CASRPSGNTDTQYF
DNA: TGTGCCAGCAGACCCAGCGGAAACACAGATACGCAGTATTTT

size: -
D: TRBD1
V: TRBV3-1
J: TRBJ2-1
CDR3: CASSQDLTGRSYNEQFF
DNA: TGTGCCAGCAGCCAAGATCTGACAGGGAGATCCTACAATGAGCAGTTCTTC

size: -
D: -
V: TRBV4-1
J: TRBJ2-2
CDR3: CASRYSSQEGELFF
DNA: TGCGCCAGCAGGTATTCGTCCCAGGAAGGGGAGCTGTTTTTT

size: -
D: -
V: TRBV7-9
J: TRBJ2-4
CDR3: CASSRLRESKNIQYF
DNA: TGTGCCAGCAGCCGACTGAGGGAGTCCAAAAACATTCAGTACTTC

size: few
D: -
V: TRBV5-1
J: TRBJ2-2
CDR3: CASSLDPRQDTGELFF
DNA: TGCGCCAGCAGCCTGGATCCGAGACAGGACACCGGGGAGCTGTTTTTT

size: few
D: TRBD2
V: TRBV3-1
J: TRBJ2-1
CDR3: CACSPPTWSGRASYNEQFF
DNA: TGTGCCTGCAGCCCCCCAACGTGGAGCGGGAGGGCTTCCTACAATGAGCAGTTCTTC

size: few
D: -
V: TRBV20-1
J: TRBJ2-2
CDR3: CSATKRNTGELFF
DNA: TGCAGTGCGACTAAGCGGAACACCGGGGAGCTGTTTTTT

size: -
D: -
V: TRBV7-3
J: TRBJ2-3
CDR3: CASSITLTDTQYF
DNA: TGTGCCAGCAGCATCACTCTCACAGATACGCAGTATTTT

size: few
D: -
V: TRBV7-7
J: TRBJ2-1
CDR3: CASSSPPDNEQFF
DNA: TGTGCTAGCAGCTCCCCCCCCGACAATGAGCAGTTCTTC

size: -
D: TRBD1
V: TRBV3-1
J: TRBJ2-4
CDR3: CASNQRQGYAHIQYF
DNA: TGTGCCAGCAACCAGAGACAGGGTTATGCTCACATTCAGTACTTC

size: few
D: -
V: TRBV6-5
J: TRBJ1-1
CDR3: CASIEQGVVSEAFF
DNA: TGTGCCAGCATCGAACAGGGAGTAGTGTCTGAAGCTTTCTTT

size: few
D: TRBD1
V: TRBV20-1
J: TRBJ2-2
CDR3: CSATRQGADSGELFF
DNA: TGCAGTGCTACCAGACAGGGGGCTGATTCCGGGGAGCTGTTTTTT

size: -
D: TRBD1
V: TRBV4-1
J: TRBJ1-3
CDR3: CARSQFDRGGNTIYF
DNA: TGCGCCAGAAGCCAGTTTGACAGGGGCGGAAACACCATATATTTT

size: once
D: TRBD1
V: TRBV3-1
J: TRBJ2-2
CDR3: CASRPNRGNTGELFF
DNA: TGTGCCAGCAGGCCCAACAGGGGAAACACCGGGGAGCTGTTTTTT

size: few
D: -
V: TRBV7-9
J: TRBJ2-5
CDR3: CASTGIRRGGETQYF
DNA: TGTGCCAGCACCGGGATTAGGAGGGGAGGAGAAACCCAGTACTTC

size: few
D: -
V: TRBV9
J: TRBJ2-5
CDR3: CASSVGTGPQETQYF
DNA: TGTGCCAGCAGCGTCGGAACAGGGCCCCAAGAGACCCAGTACTTC

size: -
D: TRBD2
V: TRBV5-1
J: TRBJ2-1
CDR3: CASSLALLGGDEQFF
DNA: TGCGCCAGCAGCTTGGCGTTACTGGGGGGGGATGAGCAGTTCTTC

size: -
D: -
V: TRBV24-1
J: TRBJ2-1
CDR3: CATSTAFGEQFF
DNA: TGTGCCACCAGTACGGCTTTCGGTGAGCAGTTCTTC

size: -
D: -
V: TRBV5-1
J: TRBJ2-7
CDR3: CASSLDSRSRDEQYF
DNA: TGCGCCAGCAGCTTGGATTCGAGGTCGCGGGACGAGCAGTACTTC

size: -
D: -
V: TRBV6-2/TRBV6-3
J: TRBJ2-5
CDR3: CASSSEGRETQYF
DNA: TGTGCCAGCAGTTCCGAGGGGAGGGAGACCCAGTACTTC

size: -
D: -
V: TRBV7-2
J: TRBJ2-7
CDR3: CASSLGLERTWAEQYF
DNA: TGTGCCAGCAGCTTAGGTTTGGAGAGGACATGGGCCGAGCAGTACTTC

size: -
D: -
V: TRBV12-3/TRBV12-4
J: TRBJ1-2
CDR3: CASTSDMPLHGYTF
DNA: TGTGCCAGCACCTCAGACATGCCACTCCATGGCTACACCTTC

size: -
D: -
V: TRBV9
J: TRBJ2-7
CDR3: CASSEGTQDIEQYF
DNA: TGTGCCAGCAGCGAAGGGACCCAAGACATCGAGCAGTACTTC

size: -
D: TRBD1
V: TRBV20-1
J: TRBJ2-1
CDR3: CSASEGTAYYNEQFF
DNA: TGCAGTGCTAGTGAAGGGACAGCTTACTACAATGAGCAGTTCTTC

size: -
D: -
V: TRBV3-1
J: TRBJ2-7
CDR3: CASSQAADTSYEQYF
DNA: TGTGCCAGCAGCCAAGCAGCGGATACCTCCTACGAGCAGTACTTC

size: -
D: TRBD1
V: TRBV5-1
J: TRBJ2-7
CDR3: CASSLGLGQGRSEQYF
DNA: TGCGCCAGCAGCTTGGGTCTGGGACAGGGAAGAAGCGAGCAGTACTTC

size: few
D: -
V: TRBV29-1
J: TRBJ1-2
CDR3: CSVVKGRAYRGYTF
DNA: TGCAGCGTCGTGAAGGGCAGGGCATACCGGGGCTACACCTTC

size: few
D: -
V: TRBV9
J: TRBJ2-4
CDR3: CASSVAGIDIQYF
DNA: TGTGCCAGCAGCGTGGCAGGGATAGACATTCAGTACTTC

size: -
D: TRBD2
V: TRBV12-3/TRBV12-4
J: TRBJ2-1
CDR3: CASSSSSGIISSYNEQFF
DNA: TGTGCCAGCAGTTCGTCTAGCGGAATTATTAGCTCCTACAATGAGCAGTTCTTC

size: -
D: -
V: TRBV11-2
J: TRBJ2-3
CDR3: CASSLTVTHTDTQYF
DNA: TGTGCCAGCAGCTTAACCGTAACCCACACAGATACGCAGTATTTT

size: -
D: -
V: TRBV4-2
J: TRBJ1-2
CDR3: CASRQIGRDFYTYGYTF
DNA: TGTGCCAGCAGACAAATCGGGCGGGACTTCTATACTTATGGCTACACCTTC

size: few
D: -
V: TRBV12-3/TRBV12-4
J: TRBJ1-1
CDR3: CASSFGAGAFF
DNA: TGTGCCAGCAGTTTTGGGGCGGGAGCTTTCTTT

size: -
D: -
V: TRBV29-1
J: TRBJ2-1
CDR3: CSVDQGNGQFF
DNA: TGCAGCGTTGATCAGGGGAATGGGCAGTTCTTC

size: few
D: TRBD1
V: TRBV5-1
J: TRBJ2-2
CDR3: CASSLEGQGAFSSGELFF
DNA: TGCGCCAGCAGCTTGGAGGGACAGGGGGCATTTAGTTCCGGGGAGCTGTTTTTT

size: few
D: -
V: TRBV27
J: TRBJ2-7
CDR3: CATGSLANEQYF
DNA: TGTGCCACAGGGAGCTTGGCCAACGAGCAGTACTTC

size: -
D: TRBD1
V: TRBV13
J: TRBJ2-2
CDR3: CASSLYSTGANTGELFF
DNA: TGTGCCAGCAGCTTATATAGTACAGGGGCGAACACCGGGGAGCTGTTTTTT

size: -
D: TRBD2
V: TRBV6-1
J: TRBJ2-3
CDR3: CAISRTYSGSGTDTQYF
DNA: TGTGCCATCTCCAGAACCTATAGCGGGAGTGGAACAGATACGCAGTATTTT

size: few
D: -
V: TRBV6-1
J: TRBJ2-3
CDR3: CASSGLGLPFTDTQYF
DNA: TGTGCCAGCAGTGGCTTGGGCCTTCCCTTCACAGATACGCAGTATTTT

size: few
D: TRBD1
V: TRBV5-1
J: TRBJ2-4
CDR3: CASSSGQEINIQYF
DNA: TGCGCCAGCAGCTCGGGACAGGAGATAAACATTCAGTACTTC

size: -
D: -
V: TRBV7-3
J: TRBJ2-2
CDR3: CASSLIGGELFF
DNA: TGTGCCAGCAGCTTAATCGGCGGGGAGCTGTTTTTT

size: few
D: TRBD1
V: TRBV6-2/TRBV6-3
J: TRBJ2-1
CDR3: CASSYPLDRGNEQFF
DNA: TGTGCCAGCAGTTACCCCCTGGACAGGGGTAATGAGCAGTTCTTC

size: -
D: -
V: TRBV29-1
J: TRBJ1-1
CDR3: CSVEETAESEAFF
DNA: TGCAGCGTTGAAGAGACAGCGGAATCTGAAGCTTTCTTT